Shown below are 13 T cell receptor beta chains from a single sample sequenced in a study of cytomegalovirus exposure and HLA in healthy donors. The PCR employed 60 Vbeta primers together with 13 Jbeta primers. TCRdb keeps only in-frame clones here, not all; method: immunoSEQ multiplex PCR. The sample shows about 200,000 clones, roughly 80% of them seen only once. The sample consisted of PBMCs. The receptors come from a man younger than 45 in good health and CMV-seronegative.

The CDR3 DNA is TGCAGCGGCTTGGGACAGGGGATTGGTAATGAAAAACTGTTTTTT. Amino acid sequence: CSGLGQGIGNEKLFF. This rearrangement joins TRBV29-1 to TRBJ1-4, with 10 nucleotides matching TRBD1. V dropped 7 bases and J dropped 4; count of bases not matched to a gene: 9. The V gene's germline CDR1 is SQVTM and CDR2 ANQGSEA. The CDR3 extends over 15 amino acids.

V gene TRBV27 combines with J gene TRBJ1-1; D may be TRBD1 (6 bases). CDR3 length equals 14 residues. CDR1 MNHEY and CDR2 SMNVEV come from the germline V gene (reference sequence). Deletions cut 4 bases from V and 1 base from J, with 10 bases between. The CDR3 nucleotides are TGTGCCAGCAGTTCACAGGGTTGGAACACTGAAGCTTTCTTT. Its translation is CASSSQGWNTEAFF.

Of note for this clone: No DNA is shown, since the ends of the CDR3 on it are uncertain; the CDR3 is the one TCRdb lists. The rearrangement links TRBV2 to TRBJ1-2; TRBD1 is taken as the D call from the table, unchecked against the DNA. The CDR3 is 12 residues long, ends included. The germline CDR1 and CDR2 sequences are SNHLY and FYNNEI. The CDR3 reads CASSEDVAPGTF.

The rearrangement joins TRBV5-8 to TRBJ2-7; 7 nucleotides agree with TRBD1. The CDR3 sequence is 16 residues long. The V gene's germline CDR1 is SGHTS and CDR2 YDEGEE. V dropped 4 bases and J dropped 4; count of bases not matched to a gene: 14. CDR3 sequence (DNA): TGTGCCAGCAGCAGGGGACAAGGGGGCAAATTTTACGAGCAGTACTTC. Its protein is CASSRGQGGKFYEQYF.

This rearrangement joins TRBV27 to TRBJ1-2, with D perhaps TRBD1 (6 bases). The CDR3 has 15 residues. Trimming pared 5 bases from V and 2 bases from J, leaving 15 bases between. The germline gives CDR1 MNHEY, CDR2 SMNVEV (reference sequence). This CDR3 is CASSAKLQGNYGYTF. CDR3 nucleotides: TGTGCCAGCAGTGCCAAACTTCAGGGGAACTATGGCTACACCTTC.

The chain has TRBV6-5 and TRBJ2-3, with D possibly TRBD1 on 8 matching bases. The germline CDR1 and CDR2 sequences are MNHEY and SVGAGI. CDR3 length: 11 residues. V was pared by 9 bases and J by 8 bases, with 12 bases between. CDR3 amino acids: CASYRGGTQYF. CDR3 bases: TGTGCCAGTTACAGGGGGGGTACGCAGTATTTT.

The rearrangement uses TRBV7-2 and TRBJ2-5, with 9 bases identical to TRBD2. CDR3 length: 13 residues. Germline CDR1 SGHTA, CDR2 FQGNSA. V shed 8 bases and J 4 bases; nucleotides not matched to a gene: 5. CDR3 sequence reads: CASSGTSLETQYF. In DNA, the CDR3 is TGTGCCAGCTCTGGGACTAGCTTAGAGACCCAGTACTTC.

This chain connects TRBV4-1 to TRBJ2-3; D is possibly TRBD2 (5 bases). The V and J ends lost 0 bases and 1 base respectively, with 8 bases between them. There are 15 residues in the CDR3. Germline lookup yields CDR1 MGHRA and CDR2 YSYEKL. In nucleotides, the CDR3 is TGCGCCAGCAGCCAAGAACTAGTCCGCACAGATACGCAGTATTTT. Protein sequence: CASSQELVRTDTQYF.

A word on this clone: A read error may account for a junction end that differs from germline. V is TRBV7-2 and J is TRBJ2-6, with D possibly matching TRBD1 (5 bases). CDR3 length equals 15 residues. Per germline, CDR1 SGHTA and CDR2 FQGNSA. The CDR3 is CASSLWVSGASVLTF. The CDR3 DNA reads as TGTGCCAGCAGCTTATGGGTCTCTGGGGCCAGCGTCCTGACTTTC. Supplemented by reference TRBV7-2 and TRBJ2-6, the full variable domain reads GAGVSQSPSNKVTEKGKDVELRCDPISGHTALYWYRQSLGQGLEFLIYFQGNSAPDKSGLPSDRFSAERTGGSVSTLTIQRTQQEDSAVYLCASSLWVSGASVLTFGAGSRLTVL.

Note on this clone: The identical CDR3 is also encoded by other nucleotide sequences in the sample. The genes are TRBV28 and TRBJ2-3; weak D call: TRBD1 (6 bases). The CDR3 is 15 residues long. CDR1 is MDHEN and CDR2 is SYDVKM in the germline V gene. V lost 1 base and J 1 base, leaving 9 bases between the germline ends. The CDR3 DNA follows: TGTGCCAGCAGTTTATTGGCAGGGGGCACAGATACGCAGTATTTT. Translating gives CASSLLAGGTDTQYF.

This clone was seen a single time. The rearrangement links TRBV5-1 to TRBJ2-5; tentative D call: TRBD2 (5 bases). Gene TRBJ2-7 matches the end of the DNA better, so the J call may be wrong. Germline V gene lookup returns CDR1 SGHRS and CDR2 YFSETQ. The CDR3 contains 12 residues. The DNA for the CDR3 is TGCGCCAGCAGCGGAGGAGCCTACGAGCAGTACTTC. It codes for CASSGGAYEQYF.

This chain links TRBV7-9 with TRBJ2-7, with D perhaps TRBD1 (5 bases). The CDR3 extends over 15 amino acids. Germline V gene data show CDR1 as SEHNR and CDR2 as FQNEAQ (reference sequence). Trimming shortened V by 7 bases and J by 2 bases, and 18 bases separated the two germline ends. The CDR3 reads CASNPWQGPTYEQYF. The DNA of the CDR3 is TGTGCCAGCAACCCTTGGCAGGGCCCAACCTACGAGCAGTACTTC. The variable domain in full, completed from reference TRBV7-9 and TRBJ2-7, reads DTGVSQNPRHKITKRGQNVTFRCDPISEHNRLYWYRQTLGQGPEFLTYFQNEAQLEKSRLLSDRFSAERPKGSFSTLEIQRTEQGDSAMYLCASNPWQGPTYEQYFGPGTRLTVT.

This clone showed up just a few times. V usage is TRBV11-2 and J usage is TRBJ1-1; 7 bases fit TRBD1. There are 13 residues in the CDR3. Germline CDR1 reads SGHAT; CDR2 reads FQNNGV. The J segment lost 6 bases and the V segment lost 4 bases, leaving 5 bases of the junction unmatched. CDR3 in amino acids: CASSSVRGAEAFF. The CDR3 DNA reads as TGTGCCAGCAGCTCAGTCAGGGGGGCTGAAGCTTTCTTT.